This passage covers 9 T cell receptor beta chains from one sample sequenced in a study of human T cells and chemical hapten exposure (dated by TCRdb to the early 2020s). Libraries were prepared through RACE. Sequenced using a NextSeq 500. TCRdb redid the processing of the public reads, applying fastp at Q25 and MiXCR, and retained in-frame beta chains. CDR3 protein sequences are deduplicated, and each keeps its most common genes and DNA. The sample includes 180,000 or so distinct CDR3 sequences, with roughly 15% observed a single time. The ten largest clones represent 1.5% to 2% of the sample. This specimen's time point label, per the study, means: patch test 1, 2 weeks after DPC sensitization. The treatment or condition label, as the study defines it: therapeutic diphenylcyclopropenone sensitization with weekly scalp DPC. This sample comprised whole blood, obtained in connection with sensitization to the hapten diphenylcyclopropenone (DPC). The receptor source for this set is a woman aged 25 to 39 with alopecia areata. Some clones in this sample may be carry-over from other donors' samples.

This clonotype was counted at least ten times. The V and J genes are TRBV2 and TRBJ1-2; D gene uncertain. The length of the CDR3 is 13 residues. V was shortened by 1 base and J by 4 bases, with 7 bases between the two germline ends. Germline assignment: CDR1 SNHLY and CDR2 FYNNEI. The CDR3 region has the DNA TGTGCCAGCAGTGAAGGGGGAAGCTATGGCTACACCTTC. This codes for CASSEGGSYGYTF.

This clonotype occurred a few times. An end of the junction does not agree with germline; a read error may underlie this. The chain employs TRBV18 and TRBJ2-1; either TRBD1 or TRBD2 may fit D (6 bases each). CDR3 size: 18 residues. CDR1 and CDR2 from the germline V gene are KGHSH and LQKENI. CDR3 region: CASSPQGSGPATYNEQFF. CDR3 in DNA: TGTGCCAGCTCGCCACAGGGAAGCGGGCCGGCCACCTACAATGAGCAGTTCTTC.

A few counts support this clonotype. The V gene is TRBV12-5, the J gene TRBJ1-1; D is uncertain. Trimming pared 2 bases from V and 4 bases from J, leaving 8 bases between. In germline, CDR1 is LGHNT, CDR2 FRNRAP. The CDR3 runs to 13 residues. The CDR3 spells CASGLMAGTEAFF. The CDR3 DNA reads TGTGCTAGTGGTTTGATGGCGGGCACTGAAGCTTTCTTT.

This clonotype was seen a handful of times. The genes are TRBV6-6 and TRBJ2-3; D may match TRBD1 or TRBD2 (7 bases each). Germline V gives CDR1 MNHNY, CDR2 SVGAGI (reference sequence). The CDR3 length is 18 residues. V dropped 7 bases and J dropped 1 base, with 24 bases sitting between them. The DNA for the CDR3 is TGTGCCAGCACGCCCCGGGCTACCGGGGGGACAGGCACAGATACGCAGTATTTT. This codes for CASTPRATGGTGTDTQYF.

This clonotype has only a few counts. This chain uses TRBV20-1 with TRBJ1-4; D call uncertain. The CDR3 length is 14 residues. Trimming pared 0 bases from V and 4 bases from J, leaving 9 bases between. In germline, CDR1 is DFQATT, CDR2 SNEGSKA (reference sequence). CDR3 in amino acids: CSARDYTSNEKLFF. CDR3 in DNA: TGCAGTGCTAGAGACTACACTAGTAATGAAAAACTGTTTTTT.

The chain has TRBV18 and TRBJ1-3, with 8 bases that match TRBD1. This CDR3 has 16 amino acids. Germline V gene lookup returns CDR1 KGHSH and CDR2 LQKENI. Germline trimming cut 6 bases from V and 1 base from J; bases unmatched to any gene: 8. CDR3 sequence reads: CASSRTGTGSGNTIYF. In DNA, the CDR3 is TGTGCCAGCTCCCGCACCGGGACAGGATCTGGAAACACCATATATTTT.

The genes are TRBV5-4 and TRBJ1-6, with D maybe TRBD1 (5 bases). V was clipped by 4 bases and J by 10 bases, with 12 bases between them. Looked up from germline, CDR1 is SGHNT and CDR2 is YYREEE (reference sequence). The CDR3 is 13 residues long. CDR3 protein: CASSIDSHSPLHF. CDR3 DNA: TGTGCCAGCAGCATCGACAGCCACTCACCCCTCCACTTT. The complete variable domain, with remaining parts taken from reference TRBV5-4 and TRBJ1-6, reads ETGVTQSPTHLIKTRGQQVTLRCSSQSGHNTVSWYQQALGQGPQFIFQYYREEENGRGNFPPRFSGLQFPNYSSELNVNALELDDSALYLCASSIDSHSPLHFGNGTRLTVT.

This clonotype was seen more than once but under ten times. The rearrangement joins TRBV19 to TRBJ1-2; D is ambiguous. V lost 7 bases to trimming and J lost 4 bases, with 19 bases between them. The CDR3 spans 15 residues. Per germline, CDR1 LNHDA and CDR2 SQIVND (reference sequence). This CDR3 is CASTPRTSIGYGYTF. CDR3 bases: TGTGCCAGTACACCCCGGACCTCAATAGGCTATGGCTACACCTTC.

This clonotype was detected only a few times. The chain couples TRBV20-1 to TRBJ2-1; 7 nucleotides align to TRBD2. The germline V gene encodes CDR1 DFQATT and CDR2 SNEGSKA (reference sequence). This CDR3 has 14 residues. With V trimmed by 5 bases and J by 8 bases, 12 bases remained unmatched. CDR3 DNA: TGCAGTGCTTCCGGGACTAACACTTATCATGAGCAGTTCTTC. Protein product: CSASGTNTYHEQFF.